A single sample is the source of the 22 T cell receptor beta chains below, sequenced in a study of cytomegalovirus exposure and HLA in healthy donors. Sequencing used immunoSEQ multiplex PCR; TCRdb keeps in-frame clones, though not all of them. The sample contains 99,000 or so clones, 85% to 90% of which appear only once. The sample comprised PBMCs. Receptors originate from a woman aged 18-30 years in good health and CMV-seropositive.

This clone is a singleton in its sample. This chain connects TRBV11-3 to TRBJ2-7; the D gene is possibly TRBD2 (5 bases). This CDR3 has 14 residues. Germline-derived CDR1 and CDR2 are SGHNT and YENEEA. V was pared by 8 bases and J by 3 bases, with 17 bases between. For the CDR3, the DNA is TGTGCCAGCTCAGACTCGAGAGGGTACTACGAGCAGTACTTC. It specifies CASSDSRGYYEQYF.

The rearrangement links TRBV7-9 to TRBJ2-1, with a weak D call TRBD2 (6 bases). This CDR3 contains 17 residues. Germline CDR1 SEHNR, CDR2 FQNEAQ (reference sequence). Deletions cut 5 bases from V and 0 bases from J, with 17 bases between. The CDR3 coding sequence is TGTGCCAGCAGCCACTCGGGACTGTTAAGCTCCTACAATGAGCAGTTCTTC. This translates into CASSHSGLLSSYNEQFF.

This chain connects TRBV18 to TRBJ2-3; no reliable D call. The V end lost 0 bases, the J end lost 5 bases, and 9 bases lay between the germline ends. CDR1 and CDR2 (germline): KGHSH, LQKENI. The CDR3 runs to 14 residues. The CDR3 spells CASSPPGDGDTQYF. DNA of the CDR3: TGTGCCAGCTCACCACCCGGAGACGGAGATACGCAGTATTTT.

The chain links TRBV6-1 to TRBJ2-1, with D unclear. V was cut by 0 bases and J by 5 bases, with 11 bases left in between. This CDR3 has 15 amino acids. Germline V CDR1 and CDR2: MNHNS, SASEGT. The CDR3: CASSEAMLGNNEQFF. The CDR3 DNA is TGTGCCAGCAGTGAAGCGATGCTAGGTAACAATGAGCAGTTCTTC.

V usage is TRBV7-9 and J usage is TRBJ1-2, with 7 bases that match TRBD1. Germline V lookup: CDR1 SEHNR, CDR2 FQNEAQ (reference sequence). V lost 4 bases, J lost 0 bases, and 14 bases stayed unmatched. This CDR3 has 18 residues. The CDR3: CASSSDRVREPSNYGYTF. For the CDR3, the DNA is TGTGCCAGCAGCTCAGACAGGGTCCGGGAACCTTCTAACTATGGCTACACCTTC. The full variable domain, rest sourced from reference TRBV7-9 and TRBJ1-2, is DTGVSQNPRHKITKRGQNVTFRCDPISEHNRLYWYRQTLGQGPEFLTYFQNEAQLEKSRLLSDRFSAERPKGSFSTLEIQRTEQGDSAMYLCASSSDRVREPSNYGYTFGSGTRLTVV.

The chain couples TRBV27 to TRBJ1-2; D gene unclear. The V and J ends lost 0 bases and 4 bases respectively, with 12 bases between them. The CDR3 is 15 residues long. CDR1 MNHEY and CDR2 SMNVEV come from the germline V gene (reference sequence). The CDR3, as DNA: TGTGCCAGCAGTTTATCACCCGGGTCCGGCTATGGCTACACCTTC. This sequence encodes CASSLSPGSGYGYTF.

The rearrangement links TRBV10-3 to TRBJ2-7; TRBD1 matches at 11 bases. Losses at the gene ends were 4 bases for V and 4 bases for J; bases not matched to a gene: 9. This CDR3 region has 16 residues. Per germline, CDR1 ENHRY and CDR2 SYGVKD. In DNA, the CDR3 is TGTGCCATCAGTGGGTATAGGACAGGGGGCTTTTACGAGCAGTACTTC. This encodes CAISGYRTGGFYEQYF.

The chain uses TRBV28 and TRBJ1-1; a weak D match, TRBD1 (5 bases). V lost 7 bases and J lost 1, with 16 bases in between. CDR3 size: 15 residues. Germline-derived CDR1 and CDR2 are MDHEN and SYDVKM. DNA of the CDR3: TGTGCCAGCACCCCTCGGGGACTCCAGAACACTGAAGCTTTCTTT. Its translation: CASTPRGLQNTEAFF. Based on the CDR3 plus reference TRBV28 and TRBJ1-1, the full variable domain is DVKVTQSSRYLVKRTGEKVFLECVQDMDHENMFWYRQDPGLGLRLIYFSYDVKMKEKGDIPEGYSVSREKKERFSLILESASTNQTSMYLCASTPRGLQNTEAFFGQGTRLTVV.

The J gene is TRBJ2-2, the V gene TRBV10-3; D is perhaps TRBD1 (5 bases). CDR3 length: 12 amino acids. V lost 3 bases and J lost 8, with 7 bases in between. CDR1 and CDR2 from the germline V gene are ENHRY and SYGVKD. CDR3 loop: CAISDRVGELFF. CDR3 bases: TGTGCCATCAGTGACAGGGTGGGGGAGCTGTTTTTT.

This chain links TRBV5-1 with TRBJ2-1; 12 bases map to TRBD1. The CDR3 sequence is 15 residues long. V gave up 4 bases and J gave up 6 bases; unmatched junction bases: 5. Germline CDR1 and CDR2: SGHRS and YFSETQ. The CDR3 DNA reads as TGCGCCAGCAGCCCGGGACAGGGGGCGTTCAATGAGCAGTTCTTC. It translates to CASSPGQGAFNEQFF.

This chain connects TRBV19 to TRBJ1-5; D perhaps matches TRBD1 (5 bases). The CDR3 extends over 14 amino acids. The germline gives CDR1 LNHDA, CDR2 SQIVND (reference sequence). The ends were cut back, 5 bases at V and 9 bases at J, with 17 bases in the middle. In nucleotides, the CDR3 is TGTGCCAGTAGTCCGACAGCGGGTGGGGGGCCCCAGCATTTT. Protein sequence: CASSPTAGGGPQHF.

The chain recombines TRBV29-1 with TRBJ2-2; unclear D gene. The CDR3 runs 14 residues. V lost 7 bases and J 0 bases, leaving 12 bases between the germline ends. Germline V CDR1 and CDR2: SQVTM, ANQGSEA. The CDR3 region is CSALTYANTGELFF. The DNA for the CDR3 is TGCAGCGCCTTGACATACGCGAACACCGGGGAGCTGTTTTTT.

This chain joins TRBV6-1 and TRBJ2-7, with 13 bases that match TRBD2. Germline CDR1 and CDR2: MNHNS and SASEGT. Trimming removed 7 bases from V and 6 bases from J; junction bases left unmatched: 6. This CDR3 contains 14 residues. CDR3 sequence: CASTRLAGGGEQYF. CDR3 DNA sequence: TGTGCCAGCACCAGACTAGCGGGAGGCGGCGAGCAGTACTTC.

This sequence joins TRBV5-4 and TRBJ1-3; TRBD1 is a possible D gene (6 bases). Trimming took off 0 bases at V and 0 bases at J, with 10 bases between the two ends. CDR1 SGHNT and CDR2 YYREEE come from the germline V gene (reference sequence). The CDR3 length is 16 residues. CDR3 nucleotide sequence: TGTGCCAGCAGCTTGGGGACAGCCTTCTCTGGAAACACCATATATTTT. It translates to CASSLGTAFSGNTIYF.

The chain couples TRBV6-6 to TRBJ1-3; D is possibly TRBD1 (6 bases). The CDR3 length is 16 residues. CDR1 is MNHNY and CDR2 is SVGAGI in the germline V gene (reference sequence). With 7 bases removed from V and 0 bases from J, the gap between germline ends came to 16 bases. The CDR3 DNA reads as TGTGCCAGCACCCGGGATACAGGGTTCTCTGGAAACACCATATATTTT. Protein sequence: CASTRDTGFSGNTIYF.

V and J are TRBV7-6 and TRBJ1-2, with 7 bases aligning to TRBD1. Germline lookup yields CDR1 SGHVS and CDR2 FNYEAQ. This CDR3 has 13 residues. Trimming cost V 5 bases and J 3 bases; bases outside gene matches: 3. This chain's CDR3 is CASSATGDYGYTF. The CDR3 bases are TGTGCCAGCAGCGCCACAGGGGACTATGGCTACACCTTC. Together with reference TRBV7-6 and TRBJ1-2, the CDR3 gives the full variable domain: GAGVSQSPRYKVTKRGQDVALRCDPISGHVSLYWYRQALGQGPEFLTYFNYEAQQDKSGLPNDRFSAERPEGSISTLTIQRTEQRDSAMYRCASSATGDYGYTFGSGTRLTVV.

The CDR3 loop is CASKGGSYEQYF. The DNA of the CDR3 is TGTGCCAGCAAGGGCGGGAGTTACGAGCAGTACTTC. V usage is TRBV28 and J usage is TRBJ2-7, with TRBD2 matching 7 bases. The V segment lost 7 bases and the J segment 4 bases; nucleotides outside the gene matches: 4. The germline V gene has CDR1 MDHEN and CDR2 SYDVKM. The length of the CDR3 is 12 residues.

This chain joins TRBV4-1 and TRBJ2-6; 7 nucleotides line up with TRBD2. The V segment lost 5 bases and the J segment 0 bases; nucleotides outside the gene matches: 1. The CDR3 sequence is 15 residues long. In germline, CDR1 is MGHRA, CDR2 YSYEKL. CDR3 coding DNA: TGCGCCAGCAGCTTAGCGGGCTCTGGGGCCAACGTCCTGACTTTC. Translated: CASSLAGSGANVLTF.

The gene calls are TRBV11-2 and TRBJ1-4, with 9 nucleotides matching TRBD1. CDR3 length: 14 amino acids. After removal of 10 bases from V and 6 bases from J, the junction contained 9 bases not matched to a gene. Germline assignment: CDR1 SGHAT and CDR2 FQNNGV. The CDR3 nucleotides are TGTGCCACGGGACAGGGAGGTATCTATGAAAAACTGTTTTTT. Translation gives CATGQGGIYEKLFF.

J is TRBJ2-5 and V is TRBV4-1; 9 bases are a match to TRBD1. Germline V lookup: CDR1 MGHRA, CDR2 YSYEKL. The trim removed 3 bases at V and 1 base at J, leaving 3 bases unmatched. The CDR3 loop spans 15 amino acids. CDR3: CASSHPGQGQETQYF. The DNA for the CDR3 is TGCGCCAGCAGCCACCCGGGACAGGGCCAAGAGACCCAGTACTTC.

The CDR3 region is CASTAGTSGGEYETQYF. The CDR3 DNA reads TGTGCCAGCACCGCTGGGACTAGCGGGGGGGAGTACGAGACCCAGTACTTC. V usage is TRBV2 and J usage is TRBJ2-5, with 16 positions matching TRBD2. Germline V lookup: CDR1 SNHLY, CDR2 FYNNEI. The CDR3 totals 17 residues. With V trimmed by 7 bases and J by 5 bases, 10 bases remained unmatched.

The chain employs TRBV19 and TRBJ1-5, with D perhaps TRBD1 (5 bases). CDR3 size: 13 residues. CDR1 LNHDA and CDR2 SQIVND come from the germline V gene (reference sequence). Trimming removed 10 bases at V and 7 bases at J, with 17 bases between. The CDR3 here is CAISGQGGQPQHF. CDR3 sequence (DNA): TGTGCCATCAGTGGCCAGGGAGGGCAGCCCCAGCATTTT.